The sample holds a few counts of the clone carrying this TCR beta chain. Generated by immunoSEQ multiplex PCR, the TCRdb table keeps only in-frame clones and is missing some. Of around 70,000 clones in the sample, around nine tenths were seen once. This record belongs to a study of control samples from healthy donors and cancer patients. CDR1 and CDR2 from the germline V gene are LNHDA and SQIVND (reference sequence). The CDR3 extends over 15 amino acids. Germline trimming cut 7 bases from V and 7 bases from J; bases unmatched to any gene: 10. This chain joins TRBV19 and TRBJ2-2; 9 bases map to TRBD1. Input material: PBMCs. This clonotype was sampled from a woman in her fifties or sixties with colorectal cancer. The CDR3: CASNLGQGGIGELFF. Here the CDR3 DNA reads TGTGCCAGTAATTTGGGACAGGGAGGAATCGGGGAGCTGTTTTTT.